The clone carrying this T cell receptor (beta chain) occurred a few times. What it binds is unknown. This record belongs to a study of T cell repertoires in cytomegalovirus infection. Looking at the study overall: CMV infection and matching HLA type were both indicated by public TCR beta signatures.

TCRdb reanalysed the reads using MiXCR and keeps one entry per CDR3 protein. This table holds around 770,000 distinct CDR3 sequences, about 27% found once. Study-wide findings and caveats: HLA-C-restricted, CMV-specific TCR beta clonotypes were dominant ex vivo.

The CDR3 runs to 11 residues. V lost 3 bases and J lost 6, with 4 bases in between. Germline lookup yields CDR1 MNHEY and CDR2 SMNVEV (reference sequence). Source: cultured CD8+ T cells from PBMCs, taken from culture after CMV antigen stimulation. This TCR was sampled from a human donor in good health (CMV status not recorded). Some clones in this sample may be carry-over from other donors' samples. The chain has TRBV27 and TRBJ2-3, with D uncertain. This CDR3 reads CASSLYDTQYF. The DNA for the CDR3 is TGTGCCAGCAGTTTGTATGATACGCAGTATTTT.